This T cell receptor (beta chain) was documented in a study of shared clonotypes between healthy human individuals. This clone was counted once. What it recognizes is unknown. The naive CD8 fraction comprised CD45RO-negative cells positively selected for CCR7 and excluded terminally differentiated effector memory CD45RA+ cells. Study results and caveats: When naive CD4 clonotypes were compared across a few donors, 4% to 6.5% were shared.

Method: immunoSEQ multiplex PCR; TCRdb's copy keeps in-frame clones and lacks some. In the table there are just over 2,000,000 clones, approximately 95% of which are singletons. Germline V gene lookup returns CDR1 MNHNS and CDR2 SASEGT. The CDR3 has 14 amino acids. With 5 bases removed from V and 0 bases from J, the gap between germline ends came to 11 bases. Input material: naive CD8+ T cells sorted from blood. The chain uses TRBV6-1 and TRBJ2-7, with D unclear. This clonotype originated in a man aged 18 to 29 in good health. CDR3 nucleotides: TGTGCCAGCAGTAACGTAGGGCTCTCCTACGAGCAGTACTTC. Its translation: CASSNVGLSYEQYF.